Listed here are 5 T cell receptor beta chains from one sample, sequenced in a study of blood T cell repertoires in COVID-19. The protocol was immunoSEQ multiplex PCR, while the TCRdb copy is restricted to in-frame clones and leaves out a portion. The top ten clones hold approximately 12% of a sample with 280,000 or so clones, approximately 91% of them seen once. The sample was peripheral blood. All receptors derive from a woman aged 55-75 years with acute or convalescent COVID-19.

The rearrangement links TRBV18 to TRBJ2-6; 7 bases are a match to TRBD2. Germline lookup yields CDR1 KGHSH and CDR2 LQKENI. This CDR3 region has 17 residues. After removal of 4 bases from V and 0 bases from J, the junction contained 6 bases not matched to a gene. The CDR3 DNA reads as TGTGCCAGCTCACATCCGGGCGGGGGCTCTGGGGCCAACGTCCTGACTTTC. Translation gives CASSHPGGGSGANVLTF.

J is TRBJ1-4 and V is TRBV19; TRBD1 is a possible D gene (5 bases). In germline, CDR1 is LNHDA, CDR2 SQIVND (reference sequence). Trimming took 2 bases from V and 6 from J, leaving 16 bases between them. CDR3 length: 16 residues. CDR3 coding DNA: TGTGCCAGTAGTATACCAAGGGGCGGATCCGATGAAAAACTGTTTTTT. Translated, it gives CASSIPRGGSDEKLFF.

The V and J genes are TRBV28 and TRBJ1-5; a possible D gene is TRBD1 (6 bases). Trimming took 4 bases from V and 7 from J, leaving 14 bases between them. Germline V CDR1 and CDR2: MDHEN, SYDVKM. This CDR3 has 14 residues. For the CDR3, the DNA is TGTGCCAGCAGTTATCCCGGACAGAGCCAGCCCCAGCATTTT. It codes for CASSYPGQSQPQHF.

The gene calls are TRBV6-5 and TRBJ2-5, with 14 bases identical to TRBD2. Unmatched junction bases numbered 4, after V lost 8 bases and J lost 5 bases. Per germline, CDR1 MNHEY and CDR2 SVGAGI. The CDR3 totals 14 residues. The CDR3 bases are TGTGCCAGCCGGACTAGCGGGGGGAGTGAGACCCAGTACTTC. Translating gives CASRTSGGSETQYF.

The chain recombines TRBV28 with TRBJ1-1, with 8 bases lining up with TRBD1. The CDR3 is 15 residues long. The germline V gene encodes CDR1 MDHEN and CDR2 SYDVKM. V shed 3 bases and J 1 base; nucleotides not matched to a gene: 4. DNA of the CDR3: TGTGCCAGCAGTTTCCCCGGGACAGGGAACACTGAAGCTTTCTTT. This sequence encodes CASSFPGTGNTEAFF.